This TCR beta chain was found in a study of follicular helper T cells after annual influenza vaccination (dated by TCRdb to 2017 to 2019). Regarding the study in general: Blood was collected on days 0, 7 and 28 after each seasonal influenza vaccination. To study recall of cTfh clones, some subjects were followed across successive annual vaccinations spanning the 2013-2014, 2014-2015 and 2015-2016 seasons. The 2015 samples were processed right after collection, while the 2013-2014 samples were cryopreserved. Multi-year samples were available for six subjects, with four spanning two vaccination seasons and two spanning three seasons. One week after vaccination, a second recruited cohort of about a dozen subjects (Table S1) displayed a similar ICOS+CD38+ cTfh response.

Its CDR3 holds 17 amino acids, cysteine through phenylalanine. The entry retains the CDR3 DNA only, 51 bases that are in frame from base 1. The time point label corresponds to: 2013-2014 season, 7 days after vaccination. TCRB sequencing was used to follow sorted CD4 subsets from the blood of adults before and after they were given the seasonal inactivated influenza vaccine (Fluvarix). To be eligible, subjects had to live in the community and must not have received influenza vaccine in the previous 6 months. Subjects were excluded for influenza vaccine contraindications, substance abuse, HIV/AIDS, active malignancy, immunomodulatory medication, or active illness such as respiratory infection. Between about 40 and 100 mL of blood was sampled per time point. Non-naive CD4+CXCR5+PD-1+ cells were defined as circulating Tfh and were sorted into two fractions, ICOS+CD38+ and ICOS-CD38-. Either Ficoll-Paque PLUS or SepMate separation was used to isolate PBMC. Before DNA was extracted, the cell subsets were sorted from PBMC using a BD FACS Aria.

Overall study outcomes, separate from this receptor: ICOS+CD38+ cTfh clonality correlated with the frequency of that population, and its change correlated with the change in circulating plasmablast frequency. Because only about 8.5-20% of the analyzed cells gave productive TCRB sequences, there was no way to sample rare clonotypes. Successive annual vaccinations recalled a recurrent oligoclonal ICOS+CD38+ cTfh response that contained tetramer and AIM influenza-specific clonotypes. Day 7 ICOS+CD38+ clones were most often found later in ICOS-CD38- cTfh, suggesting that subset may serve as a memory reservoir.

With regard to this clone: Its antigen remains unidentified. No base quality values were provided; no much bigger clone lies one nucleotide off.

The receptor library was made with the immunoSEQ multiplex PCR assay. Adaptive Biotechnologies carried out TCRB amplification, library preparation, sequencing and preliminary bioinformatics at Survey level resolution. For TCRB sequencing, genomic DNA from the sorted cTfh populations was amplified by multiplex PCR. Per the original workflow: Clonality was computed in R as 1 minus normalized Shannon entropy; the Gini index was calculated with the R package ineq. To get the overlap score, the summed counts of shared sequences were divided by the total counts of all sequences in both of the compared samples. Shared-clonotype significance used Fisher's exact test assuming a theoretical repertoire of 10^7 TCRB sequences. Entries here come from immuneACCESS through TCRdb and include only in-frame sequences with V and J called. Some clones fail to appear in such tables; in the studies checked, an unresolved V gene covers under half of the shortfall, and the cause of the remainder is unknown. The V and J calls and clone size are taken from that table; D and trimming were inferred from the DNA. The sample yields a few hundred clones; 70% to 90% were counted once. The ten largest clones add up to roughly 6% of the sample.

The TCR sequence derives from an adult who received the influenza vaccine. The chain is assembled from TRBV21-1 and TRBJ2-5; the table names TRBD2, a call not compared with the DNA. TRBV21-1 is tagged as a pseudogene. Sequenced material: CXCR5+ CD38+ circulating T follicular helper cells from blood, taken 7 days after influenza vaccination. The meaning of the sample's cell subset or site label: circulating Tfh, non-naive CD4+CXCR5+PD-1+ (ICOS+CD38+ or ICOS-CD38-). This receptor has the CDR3 CASSKEAPGLLQETQYF. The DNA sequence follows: TGTGCCAGCAGCAAAGAGGCGCCGGGACTCCTCCAAGAGACCCAGTACTTC.